This T cell receptor beta chain originates from a study of blood T cell repertoires in COVID-19 (dated by TCRdb to 2018 to 2020). Background on the whole study: Samples covering the acute and convalescent phases of COVID-19 were provided by collaborators in the United States, Italy and Spain. Sample metadata almost always included a de-identified subject ID, COVID-19 status, age in years and sex. The dataset comprised deeply sampled blood TCRbeta repertoires from subjects exposed to, actively infected with, or recovered from COVID-19. The samples were drawn from the first 160 participants of the ongoing ImmuneRACE study and from 1,254 subjects provided by 6 global collaborators. A freely available public database, intended as a resource for researchers studying the immune response to SARS-CoV-2, is where the repertoires were released. The prospective study material was composed of cDNA or gDNA derived from T cells, B-cell-depleted T cells, or PBMCs. Where available, HLA class I and class II types were obtained from metadata supplied by the sample provider rather than from assay-based typing. Results and caveats for the whole study, not just this receptor: The amount of clinical and demographic metadata varied by source and participant and was provided uncurated.

The collaborating institutions used their own protocols to collect whole blood in K2EDTA tubes. For TCRbeta analysis, collaborator samples were shipped as frozen whole blood, as isolated PBMCs, or as DNA extracted from either sample type. To note about this clone: Its antigen target is currently unknown. No per-base quality is available; no much larger clone lies one base away.

TCRbeta CDR3 regions were amplified from genomic DNA by means of the immunoSEQ Assay, a bias-controlled multiplex PCR. The paper's processing steps were these. The number of nucleated cells in each sample was estimated from the amplification of reference gene primers within the assay. To quantify the absolute abundance of each unique TCRbeta CDR3 rearrangement, sequence reads were collapsed and filtered. For each sample, productive Simpson clonality was calculated as the square root of Simpson's diversity index across productive rearrangements. The immuneACCESS repertoire file appears here via TCRdb, limited to in-frame rearrangements. These files lack a portion of the clones; in checked studies, under half of the deficit traces to unresolved V genes, and the cause of the others is not known. The DNA gave D and trimming, while V, J and clone size come from that table. The sample table contains some 290,000 clones; only one count was recorded for about 76% of them. The biggest ten clones account for 2.5% to 3.5% of the sample.

Sequences SGHNT (CDR1) and YYREEE (CDR2) are obtained from the germline V gene (reference sequence). The CDR3 holds 15 amino acids from the cysteine to the phenylalanine. Just CDR3 DNA is preserved here, 45 bases in frame from base 1. The V end loses 2 bases and the J end loses 0 bases, and a stretch of 10 bases separates them. This sequence originates from an older woman with active or convalescent COVID-19. The chain uses TRBV5-4 and TRBJ2-3, and TRBD2 may be the D gene, going by 5 matching bases. Sequencing used peripheral blood. The CDR3 region has the sequence CASSLDGVSTDTQYF. The DNA sequence is given as TGTGCCAGCAGCTTAGACGGGGTTAGCACAGATACGCAGTATTTT.